This T cell receptor (beta chain) was sequenced for a study of T cells in Graves' hyperthyroidism and ophthalmopathy (dated 2019 in TCRdb). For the study in its entirety: Peripheral blood samples were taken at the time of initial diagnosis, prior to any treatment. A discovery cohort of about a hundred patients, roughly 43 with Graves' ophthalmopathy and 57 with stable Graves' hyperthyroidism, was used to find distinguishing TCR V-J signatures. Prospective prediction of ophthalmopathy was tested in an independent validation cohort of approximately 18 hyperthyroidism patients and 17 patients who later progressed to ophthalmopathy. The 75 to 100 discovery patients were divided at random into training and test sets in a 7:3 ratio. In about 6 Graves' hyperthyroidism patients, the study also compared T-cell repertoires from thyroid tissue with T-cell repertoires from blood. Following sampling, methimazole starting at 30 mg daily was given to hyperthyroidism patients, and high-dose intravenous methylprednisolone was given to ophthalmopathy patients. TCR Vbeta CDR3 sequencing of 135 peripheral blood samples (more than 40 ophthalmopathy, around 80 hyperthyroidism and some 17 progressor patients) is reported in the paper. Paper-wide results and their limitations: Sample size was not statistically predetermined, and blinding of investigators to group allocation was not performed. Most expanded thyroid clonotypes (frequency above 0.001) were also detected in blood, a finding suggesting that blood repertoires may reflect thyroid immune responses. Ophthalmopathy was separated from stable hyperthyroidism by a 13 V-J signature model, with around 90% sensitivity and about 81% specificity obtained in cross-validation and 80%/75% obtained in testing. In validation, the model predicted progression to ophthalmopathy with approximately 71% sensitivity and roughly 75% specificity, a median of about six months before onset.

A patient counted as having stable Graves' hyperthyroidism if no progression to ophthalmopathy occurred over 18 months of follow-up. Hyperthyroidism patients were newly diagnosed, with disease duration under 2 months, and aged 18 to 65 years. Patients with uncontrolled infections, other autoimmune diseases, pregnancy or lactation were excluded. Diagnoses were established on the basis of clinical symptoms, serum thyroxine and TRAb, thyroid ultrasound, and orbital computed tomography. PBMCs were separated from roughly 9.6 ml of fresh peripheral blood using Ficoll-Paque density gradient centrifugation. Total RNA was extracted using Trizol reagent, and RNA quality was assessed on an Agilent 2100 Bioanalyzer. A note on this clonotype: The antigen this receptor binds is unknown. No per-base quality is available; no much larger clone lies one base away.

V is reduced by 5 bases and J by 9 bases, leaving a spacing of 8 bases between them. The CDR3, cysteine through phenylalanine, is 11 amino acids long. Left in the record is the CDR3 DNA by itself, 33 bases read in frame from the first base. For CDR1 and CDR2, the germline V gene lists MNHEY and SVGEGT. Amplification of TCR beta CDR3 regions was carried out from RNA transcripts. For the first round of RT-PCR on the TCR CDR3, the HTBI primer set was used together with the Qiagen OneStep RT-PCR kit. A second multiplex PCR round built the libraries, followed by size selection and purification. Paired-end sequencing of the libraries was performed with 100 bp reads on an Illumina HiSeq2000. Regarding the original processing steps: Raw data were processed with SOAPnuke, discarding reads with adapters, uncalled bases, mean Phred below 15, or no exact constant-primer or identifier match. High-quality paired reads were merged with COPE v1.2.5, and unique nucleotide sequences were defined as clonotypes. MiTCR v1.1 was used to align the clonotypes against IMGT TRBV, TRBD and TRBJ reference segments. The analysis included only V-J combinations with a frequency above 0.0001, which together covered over 98% of the repertoires. A TCS score was defined as the ratio of F50 (clonal expansion) to E x V (chaos), with BLOSUM62-based TCRdist applied between CDR3 peptides within each V-J. Welch's t-statistics and random forest reduced fewer than 550 V-J features to 13, which were used in a naive Bayes classifier (R e1071). Clones were called with MiXCR by TCRdb after fastp trimmed the public reads at Q25, and only in-frame beta chains were retained. Each entry merges the rows of one CDR3 protein and shows their most common DNA and genes. V and J calls and clone size were set by TCRdb, not the authors. In all, the sample holds approximately 710,000 distinct CDR3 sequences, and around 16% of those were seen once. The ten most abundant clones make up 15% to 18% of the sample.

The clonotype was recovered from a man over 45 with Graves' hyperthyroidism. Rearrangement joined TRBV6-2 or TRBV6-3 to TRBJ2-1, and the D gene may be TRBD1, 5 bases matching. The specimen sequenced was blood. The nucleotide sequence reads as follows: TGTGCCAGCAGTGACAGTCTTGAGCAGTTCTTC. Its translation is CASSDSLEQFF.